Presented here are 12 T cell receptor beta chains from one specimen sequenced in a study of graft-versus-host responses after intestinal transplantation. TCRdb's table, derived via immunoSEQ multiplex PCR, lists solely in-frame clones and lacks some. The profile covers over 100,000 clones, with approximately 92% appearing a single time and roughly 0.11% taken by the ten largest. These receptors have no known antigen. This material consisted of unstimulated CD4+ T cells sorted from spleen or lymph node cells, taken before intestinal transplant. These receptors were collected from a human donor who received an intestinal transplant.

The chain joins TRBV7-2 to TRBJ2-5; TRBD1 agrees at 10 bases. The CDR3 is 16 amino acids. Germline V CDR1 and CDR2: SGHTA, FQGNSA. J was trimmed by 5 bases and V by 5 bases; bases with no gene match: 11. This chain's CDR3 is CASSLSGQGWFETQYF. CDR3 coding DNA: TGTGCCAGCAGCCTCTCGGGACAGGGGTGGTTCGAGACCCAGTACTTC.

CDR3 sequence: CASSYNGGAFF. CDR3 nucleotides: TGTGCCAGCAGTTACAATGGGGGAGCTTTCTTT. The rearrangement uses TRBV6-1 and TRBJ1-1; TRBD1 might be the D (5 bases). This CDR3 has 11 amino acids. V was trimmed by 5 bases and J by 10 bases, leaving 11 bases between them. Germline V CDR1 and CDR2: MNHNS, SASEGT.

The rearrangement links TRBV18 to TRBJ1-5; 9 bases align to TRBD1. In germline, CDR1 is KGHSH, CDR2 LQKENI. CDR3 size: 17 residues. The V gene end was trimmed by 3 bases and the J gene end by 2 bases; junction bases not matched to a gene: 8. CDR3 amino acids: CASSPTGGGLGNQPQHF. The CDR3 DNA is TGTGCCAGCTCACCCACAGGGGGCGGACTAGGCAATCAGCCCCAGCATTTT.

The DNA of the CDR3 is TGCGCCAGCAGCTTGGTACAGGATCATCGGGGGACCCAGTACTTC. Translation: CASSLVQDHRGTQYF. The chain links TRBV5-1 to TRBJ2-5; TRBD1 or TRBD2 may be the D gene (5 bases each). CDR3 length: 15 amino acids. Trimming took 0 bases from V and 7 from J, leaving 16 bases between them. The germline CDR1 and CDR2 sequences are SGHRS and YFSETQ.

CDR3 loop: CASSSGQGFYTGELFF. The DNA of the CDR3 is TGCGCCAGCAGCTCCGGACAGGGATTCTACACCGGGGAGCTGTTTTTT. V gene TRBV5-1 combines with J gene TRBJ2-2; 8 bases map to TRBD1. Germline V lookup: CDR1 SGHRS, CDR2 YFSETQ. J gave up 3 bases and V 3 bases, and 7 bases lay outside the gene matches. This CDR3 contains 16 residues.

This clone was seen a few times. The V call is TRBV10-3, the J call TRBJ2-7; D not resolved. V lost 6 bases, J lost 0 bases, and 9 bases lay in between. The germline gives CDR1 ENHRY, CDR2 SYGVKD. The length of the CDR3 is 13 residues. The CDR3 sequence is CAIRTVSSYEQYF. The CDR3 nucleotides are TGTGCCATCAGGACGGTAAGCTCCTACGAGCAGTACTTC.

The chain couples TRBV6-1 to TRBJ1-5; D unresolved. CDR1 MNHNS and CDR2 SASEGT come from the germline V gene. V was pared by 6 bases and J by 6 bases, with 9 bases between. The CDR3 length is 12 residues. CDR3 residues: CASRAGPQPQHF. The CDR3 DNA follows: TGTGCCAGCAGGGCCGGGCCTCAGCCCCAGCATTTT.

This chain joins TRBV6-5 and TRBJ1-4; weak D call: TRBD1 (5 bases). The V end was cut by 0 bases, the J end by 0 bases, with 8 bases between. This CDR3 contains 16 residues. Per germline, CDR1 MNHEY and CDR2 SVGAGI. Here the CDR3 reads CASSYSTGPTNEKLFF. The CDR3, as DNA: TGTGCCAGCAGTTACTCTACAGGCCCAACTAATGAAAAACTGTTTTTT.

This chain connects TRBV7-9 to TRBJ1-2, with no clear D. CDR3 size: 15 residues. Germline loops: CDR1 SEHNR, CDR2 FQNEAQ (reference sequence). The V gene lost 3 bases and the J gene lost 6 bases, with 17 bases spanning the gap. The DNA for the CDR3 is TGTGCCAGCAGCTTTCCCTCTGGACGGAGGGATGGCTACACCTTC. Translated: CASSFPSGRRDGYTF.

The V call is TRBV5-4, the J call TRBJ2-1, with TRBD1 matching over 10 bases. J gave up 4 bases and V 2 bases, and 6 bases lay outside the gene matches. Germline CDR1 and CDR2: SGHNT and YYREEE (reference sequence). The CDR3 length is 16 residues. CDR3 in amino acids: CASSLGGTGAYNEQFF. DNA of the CDR3: TGTGCCAGCAGCTTAGGCGGGACAGGGGCGTACAATGAGCAGTTCTTC.

The chain recombines TRBV7-3 with TRBJ2-1, with D unclear. The CDR3 runs to 18 residues. V lost 4 bases and J lost 0, with 19 bases in between. The germline CDR1 and CDR2 sequences are SGHTA and FQGTGA. The CDR3 bases are TGTGCCAGCAGCTCTTCACCCCCCGACTTGTACTCCTACAATGAGCAGTTCTTC. This codes for CASSSSPPDLYSYNEQFF.

In this sample, this clone turned up once. The gene calls are TRBV29-1 and TRBJ2-7, with 10 bases aligning to TRBD1. This CDR3 has 12 residues. The junction had 4 bases not matched to a gene; V was cut back by 8 bases and J by 3 bases. Germline V gene sequence: CDR1 SQVTM, CDR2 ANQGSEA. The DNA of the CDR3 is TGCAGCTTCCGGGACAGGGGCTACGAGCAGTACTTC. Translating it yields CSFRDRGYEQYF.